The 10 T cell receptor beta chains listed next were all sequenced from one sample in a study of T-cell memory formation after mild COVID-19. From the 5' RACE reads, TCRdb called clonotypes with MiXCR, one entry per CDR3 protein. The table includes fewer than 700,000 distinct CDR3 sequences, about a fifth detected once. Sequenced material: PBMCs or a T cell subset sorted from them (not recorded which). All receptors come from an adult woman who had mild COVID-19 (a few samples of this study predate the infection). Cell type and time point are not known.

V gene TRBV7-6 combines with J gene TRBJ2-5; 9 positions agree with TRBD1. The CDR3 runs 16 residues. Germline V CDR1 and CDR2: SGHVS, FNYEAQ. V trimming: 1 base; J trimming: 4 bases; junction bases outside the gene matches: 7. The CDR3 nucleotides read TGTGCCAGCAGCTTAGGGTGGAGGGGACAGGGAGAGACCCAGTACTTC. Translating it yields CASSLGWRGQGETQYF. The full variable domain, rest sourced from reference TRBV7-6 and TRBJ2-5, is GAGVSQSPRYKVTKRGQDVALRCDPISGHVSLYWYRQALGQGPEFLTYFNYEAQQDKSGLPNDRFSAERPEGSISTLTIQRTEQRDSAMYRCASSLGWRGQGETQYFGPGTRLLVL.

The J gene is TRBJ2-2, the V gene TRBV5-6, with 7 bases matching TRBD2. J lost 6 bases, V lost 3 bases, and 5 bases had no gene match. The V gene's germline CDR1 is SGHDT and CDR2 YYEEEE. The CDR3 loop spans 14 amino acids. CDR3 bases: TGTGCCAGCAGCTCCCTTAGCGGGTCCGGGGAGCTGTTTTTT. It is translated as CASSSLSGSGELFF.

In this sample, this clonotype turned up a few times. The J gene is TRBJ2-3, the V gene TRBV2; D gene unclear. Germline CDR1 is SNHLY and CDR2 is FYNNEI. The CDR3 is 12 residues long. V lost 8 bases and J lost 0, with 6 bases in between. The chain's CDR3 is CASPLSTDTQYF. The CDR3 bases are TGTGCCAGCCCTCTAAGCACAGATACGCAGTATTTT.

In DNA form, the CDR3 reads TGTGCCAGCAGTTTTAGAGGGGTTACTGAAGCTTTCTTT. Translation: CASSFRGVTEAFF. J is TRBJ1-1 and V is TRBV12-3 or TRBV12-4; D may be TRBD1 (5 bases). V lost 3 bases and J lost 5, with 10 bases in between. The CDR3 consists of 13 residues.

This clonotype was detected only a few times. V usage is TRBV20-1 and J usage is TRBJ2-7, with 8 bases lining up with TRBD1. V lost 0 bases to trimming and J lost 5 bases; unmatched junction nucleotides: 12. The CDR3 is made up of 16 amino acids. The germline CDR1 and CDR2 sequences are DFQATT and SNEGSKA (reference sequence). CDR3 residues: CSARDTGQGRIHEQYF. Written as DNA, the CDR3 is TGCAGTGCTAGAGATACCGGACAGGGCCGGATCCACGAGCAGTACTTC.

This clonotype has only a few counts. The J gene is TRBJ2-7, the V gene TRBV5-1; D uncertain. Germline V gives CDR1 SGHRS, CDR2 YFSETQ. CDR3 length: 15 amino acids. V lost 3 bases to trimming and J lost 5 bases, with 18 bases between them. CDR3 region: CASSWGERIRDEQYF. DNA of the CDR3: TGCGCCAGCAGCTGGGGTGAGCGCATTCGGGACGAGCAGTACTTC.

The rearrangement joins TRBV20-1 to TRBJ2-7; D might be TRBD1 (6 bases). The CDR3 loop spans 14 amino acids. The germline gives CDR1 DFQATT, CDR2 SNEGSKA (reference sequence). V lost 0 bases, J lost 7 bases, and 16 bases lay in between. CDR3: CSARDPGGRWEQYF. The DNA of the CDR3 is TGCAGTGCTAGAGACCCTGGGGGCAGGTGGGAGCAGTACTTC.

This clonotype showed up just a few times. V is TRBV12-3 or TRBV12-4 and J is TRBJ2-5; 7 bases are a match to TRBD2. J was trimmed by 2 bases and V by 4 bases; bases with no gene match: 4. This CDR3 is built from 14 residues. The CDR3 DNA is TGTGCCAGCAGTTCCGGGGGGACTCAAGAGACCCAGTACTTC. Translating gives CASSSGGTQETQYF.

The sample holds a few counts of this clonotype. V and J are TRBV30 and TRBJ1-4; 7 bases align to TRBD1. The germline CDR1 and CDR2 sequences are GTSNPN and SVGIG (reference sequence). The V gene end was trimmed by 3 bases and the J gene end by 6 bases; junction bases not matched to a gene: 10. The CDR3 totals 15 residues. CDR3 in DNA: TGTGCCTGGAGAGCCCGCGACAGGGTAGATGAAAAACTGTTTTTT. This gives the protein CAWRARDRVDEKLFF.

The chain carries TRBV9 and TRBJ2-1, with TRBD1 matching over 7 bases. V gave up 0 bases and J gave up 9 bases; unmatched junction bases: 9. This CDR3 spans 15 amino acids. The germline gives CDR1 SGDLS, CDR2 YYNGEE. The CDR3 loop reads CASSVGGQSYGEQFF. DNA for the CDR3: TGTGCCAGCAGCGTAGGGGGACAGTCCTATGGTGAGCAGTTCTTC.